The 13 T cell receptor beta chains given below trace back to one sample, sequenced in a study of OX40 agonist ivuxolimab in advanced cancers. Libraries were prepared by immunoSEQ multiplex PCR; TCRdb keeps only in-frame clonotypes and omits some of them. Of 45,000 to 60,000 clones in the sample, about 93% were seen once. Sequencing used CD4+ or CD8+ T cells sorted from blood, obtained in a trial of the OX40 agonist ivuxolimab. These receptors came from an adult with an advanced solid tumor such as melanoma, head and neck, liver or kidney cancer.

This clone was observed a single time. This chain joins TRBV28 and TRBJ2-2; weak D call: TRBD1 (6 bases). The CDR3 covers 13 residues. Germline V CDR1 and CDR2: MDHEN, SYDVKM. V lost 10 bases to trimming and J lost 6 bases, with 15 bases between them. DNA for the CDR3: TGTGCCATCACAGGGTCGTGGGCCGGGGAGCTGTTTTTT. Amino acid sequence: CAITGSWAGELFF.

In its sample, this clone was seen once. In DNA form, the CDR3 reads TGTGCCACCAGCATGGACAGGGGCAATCAGCCCCAGCATTTT. This encodes CATSMDRGNQPQHF. The chain carries TRBV15 and TRBJ1-5; TRBD1 matches 8 bases. The germline V gene has CDR1 LNHNV and CDR2 YYDKDF (reference sequence). This CDR3 is built from 14 residues. V was clipped by 4 bases and J by 2 bases; unmatched bases: 1. Together with reference TRBV15 and TRBJ1-5, the CDR3 gives the full variable domain: DAMVIQNPRYQVTQFGKPVTLSCSQTLNHNVMYWYQQKSSQAPKLLFHYYDKDFNNEADTPDNFQSRRPNTSFCFLDIRSPGLGDTAMYLCATSMDRGNQPQHFGDGTRLSIL.

This chain uses TRBV27 with TRBJ2-7, with 8 bases identical to TRBD1. The CDR3 is 14 amino acids. Trimming took 2 bases from V and 2 from J; bases not matched to a gene: 2. Germline V gene data show CDR1 as MNHEY and CDR2 as SMNVEV (reference sequence). The DNA of the CDR3 is TGTGCCAGCAGTTTAGCGACAGGGGCCTACGAGCAGTACTTC. It yields the protein CASSLATGAYEQYF.

Written as DNA, the CDR3 is TGTGCCAGCAGCTTTAACAGGGTGGAAACTGAAGCTTTCTTT. It specifies CASSFNRVETEAFF. The chain uses TRBV13 and TRBJ1-1; D might be TRBD1 (6 bases). The CDR3 consists of 14 residues. Looked up from germline, CDR1 is PRHDT and CDR2 is FYEKMQ (reference sequence). V was cut by 3 bases and J by 5 bases, with 13 bases left in between.

The chain uses TRBV7-8 and TRBJ2-3; 12 nucleotides match TRBD2. Trimming removed 2 bases from V and 1 base from J; junction bases left unmatched: 4. The CDR3 sequence is 17 residues long. Germline-derived CDR1 and CDR2 are SGHVS and FQNEAQ. In DNA, the CDR3 is TGTGCCAGCAGCTTAAAGCTAGCGGGGGGGGGCACAGATACGCAGTATTTT. The encoded protein is CASSLKLAGGGTDTQYF. Full variable domain (outside the CDR3, taken from reference TRBV7-8 and TRBJ2-3): GAGVSQSPRYKVAKRGQDVALRCDPISGHVSLFWYQQALGQGPEFLTYFQNEAQLDKSGLPSDRFFAERPEGSVSTLKIQRTQQEDSAVYLCASSLKLAGGGTDTQYFGPGTRLTVL.

In this sample, this clone turned up once. V and J are TRBV9 and TRBJ2-1, with TRBD2 matching 8 bases. J gave up 5 bases and V 4 bases, and 8 bases lay outside the gene matches. In germline, CDR1 is SGDLS, CDR2 YYNGEE. The CDR3 is made up of 15 amino acids. CDR3 DNA sequence: TGTGCCAGCAGCCCTACCCCGGGGGGGGACAATGAGCAGTTCTTC. Its translation is CASSPTPGGDNEQFF.

The V and J genes are TRBV28 and TRBJ1-5, with a tentative D call TRBD1 (6 bases). V was pared by 3 bases and J by 4 bases, with 16 bases between. There are 16 residues in the CDR3. Germline-derived CDR1 and CDR2 are MDHEN and SYDVKM. Here the CDR3 reads CASSFLQGGGNQPQHF. CDR3 DNA: TGTGCCAGCAGTTTCCTACAGGGCGGAGGAAATCAGCCCCAGCATTTT.

V is TRBV7-9 and J is TRBJ2-1, with TRBD2 as a possible D gene (5 bases). The CDR3 runs to 17 residues. Trimming pared 3 bases from V and 0 bases from J, leaving 15 bases between. Germline loops: CDR1 SEHNR, CDR2 FQNEAQ (reference sequence). CDR3 DNA: TGTGCCAGCAGCTTGTTAGCTGACTATCACTCCTACAATGAGCAGTTCTTC. Protein: CASSLLADYHSYNEQFF.

V gene TRBV11-1 combines with J gene TRBJ2-1, with 8 bases fitting TRBD1. The junction had 4 bases not matched to a gene; V was cut back by 4 bases and J by 2 bases. Germline lookup yields CDR1 SGHAT and CDR2 FQDESV (reference sequence). This CDR3 has 15 residues. Here the CDR3 reads CASSSGQGAYNEQFF. CDR3 in DNA: TGTGCCAGCAGCTCCGGACAGGGAGCCTACAATGAGCAGTTCTTC.

The chain recombines TRBV28 with TRBJ1-5; 9 positions agree with TRBD1. The length of the CDR3 is 16 residues. V lost 5 bases and J lost 11; bases outside the gene matches: 16. Looked up from germline, CDR1 is MDHEN and CDR2 is SYDVKM. The CDR3 DNA is TGTGCCAGCAGTGCCCCGGGACAGGGAGTAATCAGCACCCAGCATTTT. This codes for CASSAPGQGVISTQHF.

This rearrangement joins TRBV9 to TRBJ1-2; D remains ambiguous. Per the germline V gene, CDR1 is SGDLS and CDR2 is YYNGEE. Trimming shortened V by 4 bases and J by 4 bases, and 17 bases separated the two germline ends. This CDR3 region has 15 residues. CDR3 in DNA: TGTGCCAGCAGCCCCCGTGTCGCGTCTTTCTATGGCTACACCTTC. It translates to CASSPRVASFYGYTF.

The chain recombines TRBV27 with TRBJ1-5, with TRBD1 as a possible D gene (6 bases). CDR1 is MNHEY and CDR2 is SMNVEV in the germline V gene (reference sequence). Trimming pared 3 bases from V and 1 base from J, leaving 16 bases between. CDR3 length: 17 residues. CDR3 bases: TGTGCCAGCAGTTTGGGTGCAGGGGCGGGCAGCAATCAGCCCCAGCATTTT. Residues: CASSLGAGAGSNQPQHF.

For the CDR3, the DNA is TGCAGCGTTGAAGGAGGGGCCACCTACGAGCAGTACTTC. Protein sequence: CSVEGGATYEQYF. The chain carries TRBV29-1 and TRBJ2-7, with D tentatively TRBD1 or TRBD2 (5 bases each). Germline lookup yields CDR1 SQVTM and CDR2 ANQGSEA. Trimming cost V 1 base and J 2 bases, with 9 bases left between them. The CDR3 has 13 residues.